Listed below are T cell receptor beta chains from one sample, sequenced in a study of shared clonotypes between healthy human individuals. Profiled with immunoSEQ multiplex PCR; TCRdb holds only in-frame clones, not every one. This sample carries some 350,000 clones, over 65% of them seen once, and the ten largest clones take 10%. Sequenced material: memory CD4+ T cells sorted from blood. The receptors stem from a man aged 30 to 39 in good health. The CDR3 runs from the conserved cysteine through the conserved F or W. D genes are given only for firm matches. Clone sizes are given selectively: once, few, many, or a class where the clone is expanded.

TRBJ1-1,many,TRBV5-4,NA,TGTGCCAGCAGCCGGACCCAGAACAGGGAGACCACTGAAGCTTTCTTT,CASSRTQNRETTEAFF
TRBJ1-2,NA,TRBV5-1,NA,TGCGCCAGCAGCCCAGGGGCAGAGGGGTATGGCTACACCTTC,CASSPGAEGYGYTF
TRBJ2-6,NA,TRBV7-6,NA,TGTGCCAGCAGTCCCGGTCCGAGCTCTGGGGCCAACGTCCTGACTTTC,CASSPGPSSGANVLTF
TRBJ2-7,NA,TRBV7-2,NA,TGTGCCAGCAGCCTTAGGGGGGGGAACGAGCAGTACTTC,CASSLRGGNEQYF
TRBJ2-5,NA,TRBV9,TRBD2,TGTGCCAGCAGCGTAGGATTAGCGGGAGTGGAGACCCAGTACTTC,CASSVGLAGVETQYF
TRBJ2-1,NA,TRBV28,NA,TGTGCCAGCACTAGCAGCGGAGGAGGTAACAATGAGCAGTTCTTC,CASTSSGGGNNEQFF
TRBJ2-6,NA,TRBV29-1,NA,TGCAGCGTCCAGACCGGTTCTGGGGCCAACGTCCTGACTTTC,CSVQTGSGANVLTF
TRBJ2-1,many,TRBV4-2,TRBD1,TGTGCCAGCAGCTGGGACAGGAATGAGCAGTTCTTC,CASSWDRNEQFF
TRBJ1-2,NA,TRBV7-2,NA,TGTGCCAGCAGCTTAGATGGCGCCGAGGGCTATGGCTACACCTTC,CASSLDGAEGYGYTF
TRBJ2-3,NA,TRBV14,NA,TGTGCCAGCAGCCAAGATTCGGGCCTAGGCACAGATACGCAGTATTTT,CASSQDSGLGTDTQYF
TRBJ2-3,NA,TRBV10-3,NA,TGTGCCGTATCCGGGATGACAGTAGATACGCAGTATTTT,CAVSGMTVDTQYF
TRBJ2-2,NA,TRBV5-6,TRBD2,TGTGCCAGCAGCCCACTAGCGGGGGCGGACACCGGGGAGCTGTTTTTT,CASSPLAGADTGELFF
TRBJ2-7,NA,TRBV28,NA,TGTGGGACTCGACGCTCCTACGAGCAGTACTTC,CGTRRSYEQYF
TRBJ2-5,NA,TRBV15,NA,TGTGCCACCAGCATAGCGAACCAAGAGACCCAGTACTTC,CATSIANQETQYF
TRBJ2-7,NA,TRBV5-5,NA,TGTGCCAGCAGCTTGCAGGGAGGGGGAGCAACCTACGAGCAGTACTTC,CASSLQGGGATYEQYF
TRBJ2-7,few,TRBV14,TRBD2,TGTGCCAGCAGTCACAGGACCGGGACTAGAGGCTCCGAGCAGTACTTC,CASSHRTGTRGSEQYF
TRBJ1-1,NA,TRBV9,TRBD1,TGTGCCAGCAGCGGAAGACAGGGGTTGGACGCTGAAGCTTTCTTT,CASSGRQGLDAEAFF
TRBJ1-1,NA,TRBV19,NA,TGTGCCAGTAGTATCGACAGGAACACTGAAGCTTTCTTT,CASSIDRNTEAFF
TRBJ2-1,NA,TRBV5-1,TRBD2,TGCGCCAGCAGCTTGGCCCCCCTAGCGGGAGTTAAAGGGAATGAGCAGTTCTTC,CASSLAPLAGVKGNEQFF
TRBJ2-5,NA,TRBV4-3,TRBD2,TGCGCCAGCAGCCCATCCGGGACTAGGGAACGTTTGTACTTC,CASSPSGTRERLYF
TRBJ2-7,NA,TRBV2,TRBD2,TGTGCCAGCAGTGAACAGACTAGCGGGAGCTACGAGCAGTACTTC,CASSEQTSGSYEQYF
TRBJ1-3,few,TRBV11-2,NA,TGTGCCAGCAGCTCAATACTCTCTGGAAACACCATATATTTT,CASSSILSGNTIYF
TRBJ1-1,NA,TRBV11-3,NA,TGTGCCAGCAGCTTCCCGGGACTGCCAAACACTGAAGCTTTCTTT,CASSFPGLPNTEAFF
TRBJ1-4,once,TRBV6-5,NA,TGTGCCAGCAGCATCTATGCAACTAATGAAAAACTGTTTTTT,CASSIYATNEKLFF
TRBJ2-3,NA,TRBV18,NA,TGTGCCAGCTCACTCCTGGGGACACCGATTAGCACAGATACGCAGTATTTT,CASSLLGTPISTDTQYF
TRBJ2-1,NA,TRBV28,NA,TGTGCCAGCAGTTTACTCTTCCGCGAGCAGTTCTTC,CASSLLFREQFF
TRBJ2-7,NA,TRBV5-6,TRBD1,TGTGCCAGCAGTTCTGGACAGGGAAAGACTCTAAAGGACGAGCAGTACTTC,CASSSGQGKTLKDEQYF
TRBJ1-1,NA,TRBV10-3,NA,TGTGCCATCAGTAAAACAGGGATGAACACTGAAGCTTTCTTT,CAISKTGMNTEAFF
TRBJ1-3,NA,TRBV7-9,NA,TGTGCCAGCAGCGCCCGGGACACCGTCCGCTCTGGAAACACCATATATTTT,CASSARDTVRSGNTIYF
TRBJ2-1,NA,TRBV7-9,TRBD2,TGTGCCAGCAGCCCTAGCGGGAGGCGGGGTAATTACAATGAGCAGTTCTTC,CASSPSGRRGNYNEQFF
TRBJ1-2,NA,TRBV6-1,TRBD1,TGTGCCAGCAGTCCCGGGACAGGGGGGCTTGGCTACACCTTC,CASSPGTGGLGYTF
TRBJ1-3,once,TRBV11-2,NA,TGTGCCAGCAGCTTATCCCTCCGAGTCAGCGGAAACACCATATATTTT,CASSLSLRVSGNTIYF
TRBJ2-7,few,TRBV19,NA,TGTGCCAGTAGCAGCTGGGAAGGGGAGCAGTACTTC,CASSSWEGEQYF
TRBJ2-3,NA,TRBV10-1,TRBD2,TGCGCCAGCAGCAAGGGACTAGCGGGGTACACAGATACGCAGTATTTT,CASSKGLAGYTDTQYF
TRBJ2-5,NA,TRBV7-9,NA,TGTGCCAGCAGCTTATTTCAGGGGTTCGTTTTACAAGAGACCCAGTACTTC,CASSLFQGFVLQETQYF
TRBJ2-1,NA,TRBV9,TRBD2,TGTGCCAGCACACGGACTAGCGCTGACAATGAGCAGTTCTTC,CASTRTSADNEQFF
TRBJ2-3,NA,TRBV29-1,TRBD2,TGCAGCGGGGGACTAGCGGGAACAAGGACGCAGTATTTT,CSGGLAGTRTQYF
TRBJ2-5,once,TRBV27,NA,TGTGCCAGCACCCGCCCGGGGGTGGGGACCCAGTACTTC,CASTRPGVGTQYF
TRBJ2-1,NA,TRBV2,NA,TGTGCCAGCAGTGAAGCTGGCAATGAGCAGTTCTTC,CASSEAGNEQFF
TRBJ2-1,few,TRBV7-9,NA,TGTGCCAGCAGCCATACCCGGCGGACCCTAACCTACAATGAGCAGTTCTTC,CASSHTRRTLTYNEQFF
TRBJ2-1,once,TRBV7-9,NA,TGTGCCAGCAGCTTAGCTGGGGGCTATGAGCAGTTCTTC,CASSLAGGYEQFF
TRBJ1-5,NA,TRBV7-9,NA,TGTGCCAGCAGGGTAGTTGAAGGACCCCAGCATTTT,CASRVVEGPQHF
TRBJ2-1,NA,TRBV5-1,NA,TGCGCCAGCAGCTTGCTGGACCGCCGCCCCGATGAGCAGTTCTTC,CASSLLDRRPDEQFF
TRBJ2-3,NA,TRBV18,NA,TGTGCCAGCTCACCACAGGACATCACAGATACGCAGTATTTT,CASSPQDITDTQYF
TRBJ2-7,once,TRBV11-2,NA,TGTGCCAGCAGCTTAGTCGGAGGGATCTACGAGCAGTACTTC,CASSLVGGIYEQYF
TRBJ2-6,NA,TRBV5-4,NA,TGTGCCAGCAGCCTGGAGACGAAACCGGGCTCTGGGGCCAACGTCCTGACTTTC,CASSLETKPGSGANVLTF
TRBJ2-1,NA,TRBV18,TRBD1,TGTGCCAGCTCATTGAACGAACAAACAGGGGGCCAAAGGGGTGAGCAGTTCTTC,CASSLNEQTGGQRGEQFF
TRBJ2-5,NA,TRBV12-5,NA,TGTGCTAGTGGTTTGGGGACCGCCCAAGAGACCCAGTACTTC,CASGLGTAQETQYF